The 13 T cell receptor beta chains listed next were all sequenced from one sample in a study of cytomegalovirus exposure and HLA in healthy donors. PCR used 60 Vbeta primers and 13 Jbeta primers. TCRdb keeps only in-frame clones here, not all; method: immunoSEQ multiplex PCR. This table has over 150,000 clones, approximately 80% appearing once. Sequencing was carried out using PBMCs. The receptors were gathered from a woman in her twenties or thirties in good health and CMV-seropositive.

The chain recombines TRBV28 with TRBJ1-6; no clear D gene. This CDR3 is 17 amino acids long. Trimming took off 2 bases at V and 0 bases at J, with 11 bases between the two ends. From germline, CDR1 is MDHEN and CDR2 SYDVKM. CDR3 DNA sequence: TGTGCCAGCAGTTTACTGCCGATGAGCTCCTATAATTCACCCCTCCACTTT. Protein sequence: CASSLLPMSSYNSPLHF.

The J gene is TRBJ2-2, the V gene TRBV11-2, with a tentative D call TRBD2 (7 bases). Deletions cut 5 bases from V and 9 bases from J, with 22 bases between. Germline V gives CDR1 SGHAT, CDR2 FQNNGV. The CDR3 length is 16 residues. The CDR3 is CASSVLRGASVRELFF. In DNA, the CDR3 is TGTGCCAGCAGCGTCTTACGGGGGGCCTCCGTCCGGGAGCTGTTTTTT.

The rearrangement uses TRBV5-4 and TRBJ1-2; weak D call: TRBD1 (6 bases). The CDR3 runs to 13 residues. Germline V gene sequence: CDR1 SGHNT, CDR2 YYREEE (reference sequence). V shed 7 bases and J shed 4 bases, with 14 bases lying between them. The CDR3 region has the DNA TGTGCCAGCCAGCCCGGGACATTCTATGGCTACACCTTC. This gives the protein CASQPGTFYGYTF.

The genes are TRBV7-9 and TRBJ2-5; TRBD1 agrees at 7 bases. The CDR3 covers 12 residues. Trimming cost V 6 bases and J 4 bases; bases outside gene matches: 2. Per germline, CDR1 SEHNR and CDR2 FQNEAQ (reference sequence). The DNA of the CDR3 is TGTGCCAGCAGACAGGGGCCAGAGACCCAGTACTTC. Translating gives CASRQGPETQYF.

This clone was seen only a few times. V usage is TRBV5-4 and J usage is TRBJ2-5, with 8 bases lining up with TRBD1. TRBJ2-7 matches the DNA end more closely, so the J call is doubtful. This CDR3 has 15 residues. Germline values: CDR1 SGHNT, CDR2 YYREEE (reference sequence). CDR3 loop: CASSSMDRAKGEQYF. DNA for the CDR3: TGTGCCAGCAGCTCGATGGACAGGGCGAAGGGCGAGCAGTACTTC.

The chain has TRBV5-6 and TRBJ1-1; TRBD1 matches 10 bases. The germline V gene has CDR1 SGHDT and CDR2 YYEEEE. Trimming took 5 bases from V and 1 from J; bases not matched to a gene: 5. The CDR3 covers 15 residues. CDR3 in DNA: TGTGCCAGCAGTTGGGACAGGGGACCGAACACTGAAGCTTTCTTT. It yields the protein CASSWDRGPNTEAFF. The full variable domain, its missing parts supplied by reference TRBV5-6 and TRBJ1-1, is DAGVTQSPTHLIKTRGQQVTLRCSPKSGHDTVSWYQQALGQGPQFIFQYYEEEERQRGNFPDRFSGHQFPNYSSELNVNALLLGDSALYLCASSWDRGPNTEAFFGQGTRLTVV.

The V call is TRBV6-5, the J call TRBJ2-1; weak D call: TRBD2 (6 bases). This CDR3 is built from 14 residues. Trimming stripped 5 bases from V and 9 bases from J, with 17 bases between. Germline lookup yields CDR1 MNHEY and CDR2 SVGAGI. CDR3 region: CASSRTALALEQFF. The DNA of the CDR3 is TGTGCCAGCAGTCGCACCGCACTAGCCCTTGAGCAGTTCTTC.

The rearrangement uses TRBV6-6 and TRBJ1-2; no reliable D call. Germline values: CDR1 MNHNY, CDR2 SVGAGI (reference sequence). The V and J ends lost 2 bases and 4 bases respectively, with 8 bases between them. The CDR3 extends over 13 amino acids. CDR3 sequence: CASSYPAGYGYTF. CDR3 sequence (DNA): TGTGCCAGCAGTTACCCCGCCGGCTATGGCTACACCTTC.

The chain couples TRBV5-4 to TRBJ1-2, with D hard to call. The CDR3 is 15 amino acids. V was shortened by 0 bases and J by 1 base, with 10 bases between the two germline ends. Germline values: CDR1 SGHNT, CDR2 YYREEE (reference sequence). In nucleotides, the CDR3 is TGTGCCAGCAGCTTGGTAGAATTCCTTAACTATGGCTACACCTTC. Its translation: CASSLVEFLNYGYTF.

The V and J genes are TRBV6-6 and TRBJ1-2; D might be TRBD1 (6 bases). This CDR3 has 16 amino acids. Trimming left V 6 bases short and J 3 bases short, with 20 bases between. CDR1 MNHNY and CDR2 SVGAGI come from the germline V gene (reference sequence). Written as DNA, the CDR3 is TGTGCCAGCAGCCCGACAGTGGGGGCAGTTTACTATGGCTACACCTTC. Its protein is CASSPTVGAVYYGYTF.

This clone has just a few counts. The chain recombines TRBV27 with TRBJ2-4; possible D gene TRBD2, 5 bases. V lost 5 bases and J lost 3, with 17 bases in between. CDR3 length: 16 amino acids. The V gene's germline CDR1 is MNHEY and CDR2 SMNVEV (reference sequence). DNA of the CDR3: TGTGCCAGCAGTAGCCCTTTTCGGGATGGCAAAAACATTCAGTACTTC. Translation gives CASSSPFRDGKNIQYF.

The rearrangement uses TRBV7-9 and TRBJ1-6; no firm D call. V was trimmed by 1 base and J by 10 bases, leaving 17 bases between them. The CDR3 covers 16 residues. Germline V CDR1 and CDR2: SEHNR, FQNEAQ (reference sequence). CDR3 nucleotides: TGTGCCAGCAGCTTAGGTCGCCCAGGCGATACCTCACCCCTCCACTTT. Amino acids: CASSLGRPGDTSPLHF. The variable domain in full, with the rest retrieved from reference TRBV7-9 and TRBJ1-6, is DTGVSQNPRHKITKRGQNVTFRCDPISEHNRLYWYRQTLGQGPEFLTYFQNEAQLEKSRLLSDRFSAERPKGSFSTLEIQRTEQGDSAMYLCASSLGRPGDTSPLHFGNGTRLTVT.

The rearrangement uses TRBV5-4 and TRBJ2-1, with TRBD2 matching over 9 bases. The CDR3 consists of 15 residues. Germline CDR1 is SGHNT and CDR2 is YYREEE (reference sequence). V trimming: 1 base; J trimming: 8 bases; junction bases outside the gene matches: 7. For the CDR3, the DNA is TGTGCCAGCAGCTTGCAACCTAGCGGGGACCATGAGCAGTTCTTC. This codes for CASSLQPSGDHEQFF.